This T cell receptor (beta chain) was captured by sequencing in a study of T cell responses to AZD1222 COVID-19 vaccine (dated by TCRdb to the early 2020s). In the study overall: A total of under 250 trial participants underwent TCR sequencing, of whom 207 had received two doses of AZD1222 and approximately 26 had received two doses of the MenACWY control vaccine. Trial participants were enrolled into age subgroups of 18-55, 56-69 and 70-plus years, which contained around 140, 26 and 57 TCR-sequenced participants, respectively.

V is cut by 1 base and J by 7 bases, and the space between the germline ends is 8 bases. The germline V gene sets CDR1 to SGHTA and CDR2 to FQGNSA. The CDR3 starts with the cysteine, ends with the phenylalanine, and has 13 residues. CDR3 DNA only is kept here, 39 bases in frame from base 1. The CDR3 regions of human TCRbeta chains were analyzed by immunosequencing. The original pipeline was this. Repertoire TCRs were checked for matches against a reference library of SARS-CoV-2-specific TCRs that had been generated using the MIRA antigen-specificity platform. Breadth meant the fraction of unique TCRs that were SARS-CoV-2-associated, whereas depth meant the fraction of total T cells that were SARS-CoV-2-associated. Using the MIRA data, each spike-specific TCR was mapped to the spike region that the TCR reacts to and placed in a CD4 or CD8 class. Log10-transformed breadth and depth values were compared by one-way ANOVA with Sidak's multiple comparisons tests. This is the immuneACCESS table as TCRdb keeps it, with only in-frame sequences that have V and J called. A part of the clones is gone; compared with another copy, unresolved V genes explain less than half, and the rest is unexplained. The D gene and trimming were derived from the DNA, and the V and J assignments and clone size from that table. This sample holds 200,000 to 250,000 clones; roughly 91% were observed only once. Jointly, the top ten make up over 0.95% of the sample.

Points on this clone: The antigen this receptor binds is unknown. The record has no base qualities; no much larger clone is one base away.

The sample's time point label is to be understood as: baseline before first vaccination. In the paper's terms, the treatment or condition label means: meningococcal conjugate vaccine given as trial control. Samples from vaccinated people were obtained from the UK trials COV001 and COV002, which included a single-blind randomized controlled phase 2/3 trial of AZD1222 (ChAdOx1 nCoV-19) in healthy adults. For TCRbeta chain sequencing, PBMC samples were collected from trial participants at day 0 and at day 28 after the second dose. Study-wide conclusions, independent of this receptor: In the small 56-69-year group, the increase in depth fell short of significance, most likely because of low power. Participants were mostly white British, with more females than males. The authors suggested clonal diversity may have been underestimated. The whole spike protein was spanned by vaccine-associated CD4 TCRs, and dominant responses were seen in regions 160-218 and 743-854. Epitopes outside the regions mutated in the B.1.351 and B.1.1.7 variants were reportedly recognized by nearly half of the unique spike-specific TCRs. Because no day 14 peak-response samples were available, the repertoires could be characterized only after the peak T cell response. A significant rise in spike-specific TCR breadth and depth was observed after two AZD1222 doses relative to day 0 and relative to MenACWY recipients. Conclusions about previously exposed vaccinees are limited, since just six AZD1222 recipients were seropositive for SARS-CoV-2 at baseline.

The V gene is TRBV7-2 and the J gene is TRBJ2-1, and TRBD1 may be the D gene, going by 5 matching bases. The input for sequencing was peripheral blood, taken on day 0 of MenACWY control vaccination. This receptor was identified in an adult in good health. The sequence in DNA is TGTGCCAGCAGCTTAGTAGGGGAAAATGAGCAGTTCTTC. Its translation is CASSLVGENEQFF.